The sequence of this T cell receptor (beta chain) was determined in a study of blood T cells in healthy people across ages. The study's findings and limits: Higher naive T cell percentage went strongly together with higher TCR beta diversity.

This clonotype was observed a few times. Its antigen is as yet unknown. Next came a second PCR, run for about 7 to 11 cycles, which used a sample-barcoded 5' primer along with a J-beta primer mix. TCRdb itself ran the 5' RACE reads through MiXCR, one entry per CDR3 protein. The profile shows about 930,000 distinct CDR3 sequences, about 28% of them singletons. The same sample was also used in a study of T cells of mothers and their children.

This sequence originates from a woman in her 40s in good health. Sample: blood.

This chain's CDR3 is CASSLAGQGLGEQYF. DNA for the CDR3: TGCGCCAGCAGCTTGGCTGGACAGGGGTTGGGCGAGCAGTACTTC. This chain uses TRBV5-1 with TRBJ2-7, with 9 bases that match TRBD1. Germline CDR1 SGHRS, CDR2 YFSETQ. The CDR3 spans 15 residues. Trimming removed 0 bases from V and 6 bases from J; junction bases left unmatched: 7. The entire variable domain, with the rest obtained from reference TRBV5-1 and TRBJ2-7, is as follows: KAGVTQTPRYLIKTRGQQVTLSCSPISGHRSVSWYQQTPGQGLQFLFEYFSETQRNKGNFPGRFSGRQFSNSRSEMNVSTLELGDSALYLCASSLAGQGLGEQYFGPGTRLTVT.